One and the same sample provided the 32 T cell receptor beta chains below, sequenced in a study of T cell repertoires in cytomegalovirus infection (dated by TCRdb to between 2018 and 2020). The instrument was an Illumina HiSeq 1500. The raw public data were reprocessed by TCRdb itself: fastp quality trimming at Q25, MiXCR clonotype calling, in-frame beta chains only. Duplicate CDR3 protein sequences are folded into a single record with the most common DNA and genes. The table for this sample lists approximately 170,000 distinct CDR3 sequences; about an eighth of them were counted only once. The ten largest clones add up to roughly 27% of the sample. The sample comprised PBMCs. All receptors derive from a human donor in good health (CMV status not recorded). Some clones in this sample may be carry-over from other donors' samples.

This clonotype appeared many times. The rearrangement joins TRBV27 to TRBJ1-6; tentatively, D is TRBD1 (6 bases). The CDR3 covers 17 residues. Per germline, CDR1 MNHEY and CDR2 SMNVEV (reference sequence). V lost 5 bases to trimming and J lost 9 bases, with 23 bases between them. CDR3 residues: CASSLLLRRGAGSPLHF. CDR3 nucleotide sequence: TGTGCCAGCAGTCTACTACTTAGACGGGGGGCAGGTTCACCCCTCCACTTT.

This clonotype was recorded at least ten times. The chain recombines TRBV7-8 with TRBJ2-7; 12 bases align to TRBD2. CDR3 length: 16 residues. Germline V gene lookup returns CDR1 SGHVS and CDR2 FQNEAQ. Trimming at V came to 1 base and at J to 4 bases, leaving 5 bases not matched to a gene. CDR3 in DNA: TGTGCCAGCAGCTTAGAACTAGCGGGGGGCTGGTACGAGCAGTACTTC. This encodes CASSLELAGGWYEQYF.

V is TRBV5-4 and J is TRBJ2-7; D could derive from TRBD1 or TRBD2 (6 bases each). Germline V gene sequence: CDR1 SGHNT, CDR2 YYREEE (reference sequence). The CDR3 length is 14 residues. V was cut by 4 bases and J by 5 bases, with 16 bases left in between. CDR3 protein: CASSPTGAPNEQYF. The CDR3 DNA sequence: TGTGCCAGCAGCCCAACGGGGGCCCCGAACGAGCAGTACTTC.

The genes are TRBV5-1 and TRBJ2-7; D remains ambiguous. Trimming shortened V by 5 bases and J by 0 bases, and 9 bases separated the two germline ends. The length of the CDR3 is 13 residues. CDR1 and CDR2 (germline): SGHRS, YFSETQ. The CDR3 region has the DNA TGCGCCAGCAGTAGCTCTTACTCCTACGAGCAGTACTTC. This sequence encodes CASSSSYSYEQYF.

In its sample, this clonotype was seen a few times. The chain joins TRBV20-1 to TRBJ1-4; D is undetermined. The CDR3 contains 15 residues. V dropped 3 bases and J dropped 4 bases, with 15 bases sitting between them. Per the germline V gene, CDR1 is DFQATT and CDR2 is SNEGSKA (reference sequence). This CDR3 is CSARPPRVINEKLFF. DNA for the CDR3: TGCAGTGCTAGGCCCCCTAGGGTGATTAATGAAAAACTGTTTTTT.

This clonotype was seen repeatedly, ten times or more. The chain uses TRBV7-2 and TRBJ2-5; unclear D gene. CDR1 is SGHTA and CDR2 is FQGNSA in the germline V gene. The CDR3 has 12 amino acids. V was clipped by 8 bases and J by 2 bases, with 9 bases between them. The CDR3 reads CASRRLQETQYF. The DNA for the CDR3 is TGTGCCAGCCGTCGGCTTCAAGAGACCCAGTACTTC.

This clonotype was counted ten times or more. This sequence joins TRBV19 and TRBJ2-7; 7 nucleotides align to TRBD1. With 5 bases clipped from V and 1 base from J, the junction kept 5 bases outside the gene matches. Germline assignment: CDR1 LNHDA and CDR2 SQIVND (reference sequence). The CDR3 loop spans 14 amino acids. CDR3 residues: CASSRRTGSYEQYF. The CDR3 bases are TGTGCCAGTAGTCGTAGGACAGGTTCCTACGAGCAGTACTTC.

The table lists this clonotype with many counts. This chain links TRBV7-8 with TRBJ2-7; TRBD1 might be the D (5 bases). V was shortened by 4 bases and J by 5 bases, with 15 bases between the two germline ends. This CDR3 contains 14 residues. Germline V gives CDR1 SGHVS, CDR2 FQNEAQ. CDR3 in amino acids: CASSSYDSNDEQYF. CDR3 DNA sequence: TGTGCCAGCAGCTCCTACGACAGTAACGACGAGCAGTACTTC.

By frequency in the sample, this clonotype is medium-sized (0.01 to 0.1%). The CDR3 reads CASSHPGQDFTEAFF. Written as DNA, the CDR3 is TGTGCCAGCAGCCATCCGGGACAGGATTTCACTGAAGCTTTCTTT. The rearrangement uses TRBV4-2 and TRBJ1-1; 8 bases agree with TRBD1. V shed 3 bases, J shed 4 bases, and the junction held 7 bases outside the gene matches. CDR3 size: 15 residues. CDR1 is LGHNA and CDR2 is YNFKEQ in the germline V gene.

This clonotype was counted at least ten times. This chain connects TRBV19 to TRBJ1-5; D ambiguous. CDR3 size: 12 residues. CDR1 is LNHDA, CDR2 SQIVND, per germline (reference sequence). Trimming pared 5 bases from V and 2 bases from J, leaving 4 bases between. The CDR3: CASSPRNQPQHF. In DNA form, the CDR3 reads TGTGCCAGTAGTCCACGCAATCAGCCCCAGCATTTT.

This clonotype has at least ten counts. The V and J genes are TRBV6-2 or TRBV6-3 and TRBJ2-7, with TRBD2 as a possible D gene (6 bases). Per the germline V gene, CDR1 is MNHEY and CDR2 is SVGEGT. This CDR3 comprises 15 residues. Trimming removed 6 bases from V and 6 bases from J, with 21 bases in between. The CDR3 region is CASRTLWGRKGEQYF. As DNA, the CDR3 is TGTGCCAGCAGAACCTTATGGGGGAGGAAAGGCGAGCAGTACTTC.

The CDR3 nucleotides read TGTGCCAGCAGCACCGGACGGCTGGCGGGAGGAAACACCATATATTTT. Its protein product is CASSTGRLAGGNTIYF. The chain couples TRBV7-9 to TRBJ1-3; D is undetermined. Germline V CDR1 and CDR2: SEHNR, FQNEAQ (reference sequence). V shed 5 bases and J shed 4 bases, with 18 bases lying between them. The length of the CDR3 is 16 residues.

V usage is TRBV28 and J usage is TRBJ1-1; the match to TRBD1 covers 8 bases. V lost 6 bases, J lost 6 bases, and 6 bases stayed unmatched. The CDR3 runs to 13 residues. Per the germline V gene, CDR1 is MDHEN and CDR2 is SYDVKM. CDR3 region: CASRTGVMPEAFF. The CDR3 DNA is TGTGCCAGCAGGACAGGGGTGATGCCTGAAGCTTTCTTT. Looking up the rest from reference TRBV28 and TRBJ1-1 gives the full variable domain: DVKVTQSSRYLVKRTGEKVFLECVQDMDHENMFWYRQDPGLGLRLIYFSYDVKMKEKGDIPEGYSVSREKKERFSLILESASTNQTSMYLCASRTGVMPEAFFGQGTRLTVV.

Only a few counts were recorded for this clonotype. The chain joins TRBV10-3 to TRBJ1-1; TRBD1 is a possible D gene (5 bases). Germline CDR1 ENHRY, CDR2 SYGVKD. CDR3 size: 14 residues. The V end lost 6 bases, the J end lost 0 bases, and 11 bases lay between the germline ends. Here the CDR3 reads CAIRPRGLNTEAFF. CDR3 coding DNA: TGTGCCATCAGGCCACGGGGCCTGAACACTGAAGCTTTCTTT.

The chain joins TRBV28 to TRBJ1-2; TRBD1 matches 7 bases. Germline V gene data show CDR1 as MDHEN and CDR2 as SYDVKM. V lost 5 bases to trimming and J lost 8 bases; unmatched junction nucleotides: 11. The CDR3 consists of 14 residues. CDR3 in DNA: TGTGCCAGCAGTGAGTACAGGGGACAAAAGGGCTACACCTTC. Translating gives CASSEYRGQKGYTF.

This chain joins TRBV28 and TRBJ2-7, with D possibly matching TRBD1 (7 bases). The CDR3 contains 13 residues. V lost 7 bases and J 4 bases, leaving 14 bases between the germline ends. CDR1 and CDR2 (germline): MDHEN, SYDVKM. CDR3 sequence reads: CASKAGGIYEQYF. The CDR3 DNA reads TGTGCCAGCAAAGCAGGGGGGATTTACGAGCAGTACTTC.

Ten or more counts support this clonotype. The rearrangement links TRBV10-3 to TRBJ1-5; 8 bases agree with TRBD1. This CDR3 has 15 amino acids. With 6 bases clipped from V and 2 bases from J, the junction kept 6 bases outside the gene matches. Germline V lookup: CDR1 ENHRY, CDR2 SYGVKD. CDR3 nucleotide sequence: TGTGCCATCAGCCCGACAGGGGACGGCAATCAGCCCCAGCATTTT. Translation: CAISPTGDGNQPQHF.

This clonotype was observed a few times. The chain couples TRBV5-5 to TRBJ1-6, with 9 bases matching TRBD1. Germline CDR1 reads SGHKS; CDR2 reads YYEKEE (reference sequence). The junction had 2 bases not matched to a gene; V was cut back by 3 bases and J by 7 bases. The CDR3 has 14 residues. This chain's CDR3 is CASSSGTGNSPLHF. The CDR3 coding sequence is TGTGCCAGCAGCTCCGGGACAGGGAATTCACCCCTCCACTTT.

CDR3 residues: CATSDSWDREAFF. The CDR3 DNA follows: TGTGCCACCAGTGACAGTTGGGACAGGGAAGCTTTCTTT. The genes are TRBV24-1 and TRBJ1-1; 8 nucleotides line up with TRBD1. The CDR3 covers 13 residues. V shed 4 bases and J 8 bases; nucleotides not matched to a gene: 5. CDR1 is KGHDR and CDR2 is SFDVKD in the germline V gene.

V gene TRBV5-1 combines with J gene TRBJ2-7; maybe TRBD2 (5 bases). There are 13 residues in the CDR3. Germline V gene sequence: CDR1 SGHRS, CDR2 YFSETQ. Trimming cost V 0 bases and J 6 bases, with 10 bases left between them. CDR3 nucleotides: TGCGCCAGCAGCTTGGCCTCAGGAGGCGAGCAGTACTTC. It codes for CASSLASGGEQYF.

At least ten counts were recorded for this clonotype. The chain carries TRBV19 and TRBJ1-6; 7 nucleotides agree with TRBD1. Germline lookup yields CDR1 LNHDA and CDR2 SQIVND (reference sequence). The V and J ends lost 4 bases and 8 bases, in that order; junction bases with no gene match: 8. This CDR3 contains 15 residues. In DNA form, the CDR3 reads TGTGCCAGTAGTACCCGACAGGGAATGGATTCACCCCTCCACTTT. It specifies CASSTRQGMDSPLHF.

This clonotype has a handful of counts. The chain has TRBV7-6 and TRBJ2-3; D gene ambiguous. The CDR3 contains 12 residues. The germline V gene encodes CDR1 SGHVS and CDR2 FNYEAQ. V was shortened by 2 bases and J by 8 bases, with 8 bases between the two germline ends. The CDR3: CASSLKDGTQYF. In nucleotides, the CDR3 is TGTGCCAGCAGCTTAAAGGACGGTACGCAGTATTTT.

This clonotype was observed at least ten times. The genes are TRBV15 and TRBJ1-4; D might be TRBD1 (5 bases). CDR3 length: 17 residues. V lost 3 bases to trimming and J lost 0 bases, with 14 bases between them. The germline gives CDR1 LNHNV, CDR2 YYDKDF (reference sequence). CDR3 loop: CATSSLSGGSTNEKLFF. CDR3 DNA sequence: TGTGCCACCAGCAGCCTCTCGGGGGGATCAACTAATGAAAAACTGTTTTTT.

This clonotype has ten or more counts. The rearrangement links TRBV6-2 or TRBV6-3 to TRBJ1-1; 7 bases align to TRBD1. V gave up 3 bases and J gave up 8 bases; unmatched junction bases: 9. The germline V gene encodes CDR1 MNHEY and CDR2 SVGEGT. This CDR3 has 14 amino acids. CDR3 coding DNA: TGTGCCAGCAGTTATAACACTGGGACAGTCGAAGCTTTCTTT. The encoded protein is CASSYNTGTVEAFF.

This clonotype was seen ten or more times. V is TRBV5-1 and J is TRBJ2-5, with 13 bases lining up with TRBD2. The CDR3 runs 17 residues. V trimming: 0 bases; J trimming: 1 base; junction bases outside the gene matches: 3. CDR1 is SGHRS and CDR2 is YFSETQ in the germline V gene. CDR3: CASSLAGTSGAQETQYF. CDR3 sequence (DNA): TGCGCCAGCAGCTTGGCCGGGACTAGCGGGGCCCAAGAGACCCAGTACTTC. The whole variable domain, remainder taken from reference TRBV5-1 and TRBJ2-5, is KAGVTQTPRYLIKTRGQQVTLSCSPISGHRSVSWYQQTPGQGLQFLFEYFSETQRNKGNFPGRFSGRQFSNSRSEMNVSTLELGDSALYLCASSLAGTSGAQETQYFGPGTRLLVL.

At least ten counts were recorded for this clonotype. This chain uses TRBV11-3 with TRBJ2-5, with a possible D match to TRBD1 (5 bases). The CDR3 sequence is 14 residues long. The germline V gene encodes CDR1 SGHNT and CDR2 YENEEA. The V end was cut by 4 bases, the J end by 1 base, with 10 bases between. CDR3 DNA: TGTGCCAGCAGCTCCGGCAGGGCCCAAGAGACCCAGTACTTC. This codes for CASSSGRAQETQYF.

This clonotype was recorded at least ten times. The chain links TRBV7-2 to TRBJ2-1; 13 nucleotides agree with TRBD2. The ends lost 0 bases at V and 11 bases at J; junction bases unmatched: 4. The CDR3 runs to 15 residues. Germline CDR1 is SGHTA and CDR2 is FQGNSA. The CDR3 DNA sequence: TGTGCCAGCAGCTTAGCGGGACTAGCGGGGAGACAGCAGTTCTTC. It codes for CASSLAGLAGRQQFF.

This clonotype turned up a few times. V gene TRBV20-1 combines with J gene TRBJ2-1; TRBD2 agrees at 9 bases. Germline CDR1 and CDR2: DFQATT and SNEGSKA (reference sequence). CDR3 length equals 14 residues. Unmatched junction bases numbered 7, after V lost 1 base and J lost 9 bases. The CDR3 nucleotides read TGCAGTGCTAGAGTTAGCGGGAGAAGAGGTGAGCAGTTCTTC. This codes for CSARVSGRRGEQFF.

The chain joins TRBV28 to TRBJ2-1; 11 bases are a match to TRBD2. With 6 bases clipped from V and 7 bases from J, the junction kept 8 bases outside the gene matches. The germline V gene has CDR1 MDHEN and CDR2 SYDVKM. The CDR3 consists of 15 residues. CDR3: CASRTSGSVRNEQFF. The CDR3 DNA sequence: TGTGCCAGCAGAACTAGCGGGAGTGTCCGGAATGAGCAGTTCTTC.

To note about this clonotype: Here the CDR3 omits its conserved ending phenylalanine or tryptophan, so a read error is the likely source. The limits of the CDR3 on the DNA are not certain, so only TCRdb's listed CDR3 is given. This chain joins TRBV12-3 or TRBV12-4 and TRBJ2-3; the table calls TRBD1, which could not be checked here. The CDR3 extends over 13 residues, inclusive of both ends. Here the CDR3 reads CASSGGSADTQSS.

Of note for this clonotype: An end of the junction does not agree with germline; a read error may underlie this. CDR3 sequence: CANSDRTARFF. In DNA, the CDR3 is TGTGCCAACAGCGACCGGACTGCGAGGTTCTTC. V is TRBV7-2 and J is TRBJ2-1, with a weak D call TRBD2 (5 bases). This CDR3 has 11 residues. Germline CDR1 and CDR2: SGHTA and FQGNSA.

This clonotype was counted between two and nine times. This sequence joins TRBV24-1 and TRBJ1-1; D not certain. In germline, CDR1 is KGHDR, CDR2 SFDVKD. V lost 10 bases, J lost 2 bases, and 16 bases lay in between. The CDR3 is 14 amino acids. The CDR3 DNA reads TGTGCCACACACCGCCTGGACGGCAACACTGAAGCTTTCTTT. It specifies CATHRLDGNTEAFF.